This passage covers 2 T cell receptor beta chains from one sample sequenced in a study of OX40 agonist ivuxolimab in advanced cancers. The assay was immunoSEQ multiplex PCR, and TCRdb's table has in-frame clones only and misses some. The sample lists roughly 56,000 clones, about 83% occurring once. Sequencing used CD4+ or CD8+ T cells sorted from blood, obtained in a trial of the OX40 agonist ivuxolimab. These receptor sequences come from an adult with an advanced solid tumor such as melanoma, head and neck, liver or kidney cancer.

The CDR3: CAWSVGGAEADTQYF. The CDR3 DNA sequence: TGTGCCTGGAGCGTGGGGGGGGCCGAGGCAGATACGCAGTATTTT. The chain has TRBV30 and TRBJ2-3; weak D call: TRBD2 (7 bases). Trimming shortened V by 3 bases and J by 4 bases, and 17 bases separated the two germline ends. The CDR3 length is 15 residues. CDR1 is GTSNPN and CDR2 is SVGIG in the germline V gene (reference sequence).

The chain links TRBV7-2 to TRBJ2-7; TRBD2 aligns across 7 bases. Germline V gene lookup returns CDR1 SGHTA and CDR2 FQGNSA. Germline trimming cut 5 bases from V and 1 base from J; bases unmatched to any gene: 8. The CDR3 length is 15 residues. The CDR3 loop is CASSRVGGGSYEQYF. The DNA for the CDR3 is TGTGCCAGCAGCAGAGTTGGGGGGGGATCCTACGAGCAGTACTTC.